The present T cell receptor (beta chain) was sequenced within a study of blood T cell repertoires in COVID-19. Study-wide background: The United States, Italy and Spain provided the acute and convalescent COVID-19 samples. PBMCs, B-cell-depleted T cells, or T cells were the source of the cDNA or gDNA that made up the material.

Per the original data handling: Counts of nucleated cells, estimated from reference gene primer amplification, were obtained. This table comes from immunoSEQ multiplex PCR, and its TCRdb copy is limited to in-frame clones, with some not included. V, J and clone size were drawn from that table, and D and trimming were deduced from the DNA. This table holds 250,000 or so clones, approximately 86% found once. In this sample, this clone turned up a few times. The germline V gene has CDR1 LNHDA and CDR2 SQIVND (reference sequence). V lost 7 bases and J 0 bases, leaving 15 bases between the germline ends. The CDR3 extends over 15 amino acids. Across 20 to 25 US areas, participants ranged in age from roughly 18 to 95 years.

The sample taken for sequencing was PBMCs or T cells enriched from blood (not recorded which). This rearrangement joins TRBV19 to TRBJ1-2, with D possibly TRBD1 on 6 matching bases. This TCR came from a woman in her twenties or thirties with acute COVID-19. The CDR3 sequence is CASNPRGAANYGYTF. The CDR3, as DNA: TGTGCCAGTAACCCCCGGGGGGCAGCTAACTATGGCTACACCTTC. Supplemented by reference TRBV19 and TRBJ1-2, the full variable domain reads DGGITQSPKYLFRKEGQNVTLSCEQNLNHDAMYWYRQDPGQGLRLIYYSQIVNDFQKGDIAEGYSVSREKKESFPLTVTSAQKNPTAFYLCASNPRGAANYGYTFGSGTRLTVV.